What follows are 10 T cell receptor beta chains derived from one specimen sequenced in a study of pediatric ulcerative colitis. The data were produced by immunoSEQ multiplex PCR, yet TCRdb's version contains in-frame clones alone and is incomplete. Here the sample spans about 16,000 clones, over 70% being singletons. Rectal tissue came from one to two pinch biopsies taken at colonoscopy. Sequencing was done on a sample of gut tissue. These receptors all come from a boy aged 5-17 years who was a control in a study of pediatric ulcerative colitis.

A few counts support this clone. The chain is built from TRBV19 and TRBJ1-6; 7 nucleotides align to TRBD1. Trimming at V came to 4 bases and at J to 3 bases, leaving 6 bases not matched to a gene. This CDR3 is 16 amino acids long. Per the germline V gene, CDR1 is LNHDA and CDR2 is SQIVND (reference sequence). DNA of the CDR3: TGTGCCAGTAGTACACAAACAGGGGTCTATAATTCACCCCTCCACTTT. Its translation: CASSTQTGVYNSPLHF.

The gene calls are TRBV5-1 and TRBJ2-1; 14 bases are shared with TRBD2. J lost 8 bases, V lost 4 bases, and 8 bases had no gene match. From germline, CDR1 is SGHRS and CDR2 YFSETQ. There are 16 residues in the CDR3. In DNA form, the CDR3 reads TGCGCCAGCAGCCCGCGACTAGCGGGGGGGCGATATGAGCAGTTCTTC. It encodes CASSPRLAGGRYEQFF. The full variable domain, in which reference TRBV5-1 and TRBJ2-1 provide the parts outside the CDR3, is KAGVTQTPRYLIKTRGQQVTLSCSPISGHRSVSWYQQTPGQGLQFLFEYFSETQRNKGNFPGRFSGRQFSNSRSEMNVSTLELGDSALYLCASSPRLAGGRYEQFFGPGTRLTVL.

The CDR3 is CASSPLGRRGDEQFF. The CDR3, as DNA: TGTGCCAGCAGCCCCCTAGGGAGGAGGGGCGATGAGCAGTTCTTC. The chain employs TRBV11-2 and TRBJ2-1; possibly TRBD2 for D (6 bases). Germline V gives CDR1 SGHAT, CDR2 FQNNGV. V lost 5 bases and J 8 bases, leaving 19 bases between the germline ends. The CDR3 covers 15 residues. Variable domain in full (rest from reference TRBV11-2 and TRBJ2-1): EAGVAQSPRYKIIEKRQSVAFWCNPISGHATLYWYQQILGQGPKLLIQFQNNGVVDDSQLPKDRFSAERLKGVDSTLKIQPAKLEDSAVYLCASSPLGRRGDEQFFGPGTRLTVL.

The chain is built from TRBV21-1 and TRBJ1-5; TRBD1 was called by the table and not checked on the DNA. TRBV21-1 is flagged as a pseudogene. The CDR3 is 18 amino acids. In DNA form, the CDR3 reads TGTGCCAGCAGTACTTTACAGGGGGGGGAATATAGCAATCAGCCCCAGCATTTT. Encoded protein: CASSTLQGGEYSNQPQHF.

The chain joins TRBV6-5 to TRBJ2-2, with 9 bases identical to TRBD1. This CDR3 comprises 15 residues. Per germline, CDR1 MNHEY and CDR2 SVGAGI. Losses at the gene ends were 6 bases for V and 7 bases for J; bases not matched to a gene: 9. The DNA for the CDR3 is TGTGCCAGCAGCCCCGTCCCGGACAGGGGCGGGGAGCTGTTTTTT. This sequence encodes CASSPVPDRGGELFF.

The V gene is TRBV5-1, the J gene TRBJ2-5; 7 bases agree with TRBD1. This CDR3 is built from 14 residues. Germline CDR1 SGHRS, CDR2 YFSETQ. The trim removed 9 bases at V and 1 base at J, leaving 9 bases unmatched. The CDR3 DNA sequence: TGCGCCACCGGATTGGGACAGAGCCAAGAGACCCAGTACTTC. This translates into CATGLGQSQETQYF.

The chain has TRBV5-1 and TRBJ1-4; TRBD1 is a possible D gene (5 bases). The V and J ends lost 0 bases and 7 bases respectively, with 16 bases between them. Germline-derived CDR1 and CDR2 are SGHRS and YFSETQ. The length of the CDR3 is 16 residues. DNA for the CDR3: TGCGCCAGCAGCTTGGCCAATAGGGGCTCGTTTGAAAAACTGTTTTTT. Amino acid sequence: CASSLANRGSFEKLFF.

The chain joins TRBV7-3 to TRBJ2-7, with a possible D match to TRBD2 (6 bases). The CDR3 is 16 amino acids. CDR1 and CDR2 (germline): SGHTA, FQGTGA. Trimming cost V 5 bases and J 4 bases, with 21 bases left between them. The DNA for the CDR3 is TGTGCCAGCAGCCCCACTACAGAGAAAGGGAGGTACGAGCAGTACTTC. Its translation is CASSPTTEKGRYEQYF.

The V and J genes are TRBV15 and TRBJ2-2; 8 bases are shared with TRBD2. Germline CDR1 is LNHNV and CDR2 is YYDKDF (reference sequence). The CDR3 covers 17 residues. J was trimmed by 1 base and V by 0 bases; bases with no gene match: 4. The CDR3 region has the DNA TGTGCCACCAGCAGAGATACACTAGCGGTGAACACCGGGGAGCTGTTTTTT. Protein product: CATSRDTLAVNTGELFF.

V and J are TRBV19 and TRBJ1-1; D gene uncertain. This CDR3 has 15 amino acids. V lost 6 bases, J lost 1 base, and 15 bases lay in between. Germline CDR1 and CDR2: LNHDA and SQIVND (reference sequence). In DNA form, the CDR3 reads TGTGCCAGTAGGACTAAGAAAGGCAGGAACACTGAAGCTTTCTTT. As protein: CASRTKKGRNTEAFF.